The T cell receptor beta chain under discussion was sequenced for a study of PD-1 blockade in classical Hodgkin lymphoma. Whole-study findings and limits: Reported findings placed baseline TCR diversity lower in newly diagnosed patients (compared with healthy donors).

The table came from immunoSEQ multiplex PCR; TCRdb's copy has only in-frame clones and leaves some out. The sample shows about 98,000 clones, more than 90% of them seen only once. There was relapse after autologous stem cell transplantation in every patient, and there was variation in brentuximab vedotin exposure. Germline CDR1 is SGHTA and CDR2 is FQGTGA. CDR3 size: 15 residues. V shed 8 bases, J shed 5 bases, and the junction held 11 bases outside the gene matches. A note on this clone: Its antigen is not known.

The TCR was taken from a human donor with classical Hodgkin lymphoma. This specimen consisted of peripheral blood mononuclear cells (PBMCs), obtained at baseline. The chain recombines TRBV7-3 with TRBJ2-1; 8 nucleotides match TRBD2. The CDR3 region is CASGSPGTRDNEQFF. CDR3 nucleotide sequence: TGTGCCAGCGGATCCCCCGGGACTAGAGACAATGAGCAGTTCTTC.